The TCR beta chain described here comes from a study of shared clonotypes between healthy human individuals. Study-wide context: Contributing individuals were two females and three males aged 18 to 49. Study-level points and caveats: Sampling used blood alone; tissue repertoires probably differ.

About this clone: Its antigen remains unknown.

Each cell subset's genomic DNA was divided evenly among several immunoSEQ plates. Authors' processing steps: From ImmunoSEQ came sequences covering only the junction and carrying no quality scores, so filtering differed. TCRdb keeps only in-frame clones here, not all; method: immunoSEQ multiplex PCR. V and J calls and clone size follow that table, whereas D and trimming were derived from the DNA. This repertoire shows about 1,900,000 clones, about 95% found once; its top ten account for around 1%. In the naive CD8 group, cells lacked CD45RO and were positively selected for CCR7, so terminally differentiated effector memory CD45RA+ cells were left out. The sequenced sample was naive CD8+ T cells sorted from blood. This clonotype was sampled from a man younger than 35 in good health.

Here the CDR3 reads CASKYGDTIYF. CDR3 bases: TGTGCCAGCAAGTACGGAGACACCATATATTTT. The chain couples TRBV27 to TRBJ1-3, with D uncertain. This CDR3 region has 11 residues. V lost 7 bases to trimming and J lost 8 bases, with 9 bases between them. CDR1 is MNHEY and CDR2 is SMNVEV in the germline V gene (reference sequence).